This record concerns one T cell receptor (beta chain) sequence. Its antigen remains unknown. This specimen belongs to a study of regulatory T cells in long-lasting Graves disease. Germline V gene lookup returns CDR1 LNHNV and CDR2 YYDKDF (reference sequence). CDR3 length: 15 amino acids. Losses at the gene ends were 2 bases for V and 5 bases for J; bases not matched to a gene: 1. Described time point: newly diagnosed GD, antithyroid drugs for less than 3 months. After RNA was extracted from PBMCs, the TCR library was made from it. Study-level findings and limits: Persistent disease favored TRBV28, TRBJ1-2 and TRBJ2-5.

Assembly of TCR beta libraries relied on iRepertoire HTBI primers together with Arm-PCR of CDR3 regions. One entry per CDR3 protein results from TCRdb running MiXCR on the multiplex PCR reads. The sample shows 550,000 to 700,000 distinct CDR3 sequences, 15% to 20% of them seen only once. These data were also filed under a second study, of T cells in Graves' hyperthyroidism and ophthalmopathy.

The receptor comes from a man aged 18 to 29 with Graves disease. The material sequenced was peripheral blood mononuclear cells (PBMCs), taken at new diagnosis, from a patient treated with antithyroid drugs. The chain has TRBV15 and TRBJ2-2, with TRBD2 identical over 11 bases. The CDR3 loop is CATSRWTSGTGELFF. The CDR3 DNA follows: TGTGCCACCAGCAGATGGACTAGCGGGACCGGGGAGCTGTTTTTT.